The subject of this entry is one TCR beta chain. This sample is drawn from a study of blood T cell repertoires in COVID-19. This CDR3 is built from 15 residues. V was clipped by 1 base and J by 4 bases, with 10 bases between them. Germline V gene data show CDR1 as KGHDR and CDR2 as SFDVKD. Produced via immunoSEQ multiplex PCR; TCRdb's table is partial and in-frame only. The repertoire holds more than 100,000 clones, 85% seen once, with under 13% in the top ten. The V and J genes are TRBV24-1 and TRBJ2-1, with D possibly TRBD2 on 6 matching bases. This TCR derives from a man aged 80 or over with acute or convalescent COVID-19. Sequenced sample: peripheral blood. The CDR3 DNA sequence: TGTGCCACCAGTGATTTCGGCGCGGGATACAATGAGCAGTTCTTC. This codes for CATSDFGAGYNEQFF.